This TCR beta chain was recovered during a study of CD8+CD57+ T cells in acquired aplastic anemia. The study's findings and limits: Roughly 30 was the count of CD8+ CDR3 sequences that patients shared with controls.

Germline V gene data show CDR1 as KGHDR and CDR2 as SFDVKD. The CDR3 covers 14 residues. The ends were cut back, 5 bases at V and 7 bases at J, with 14 bases in the middle. Previously, flow cytometry had revealed CD8+CD57+ cell expansion in the patients chosen for sequencing. Concerning this clonotype itself: Antigen unknown.

Profiles of TCR beta VDJ and CDR3 were generated from a genomic DNA template. TCRdb fed the reads into MiXCR, producing one record per CDR3 protein. This sample carries some 160,000 distinct CDR3 sequences, about 45% of them seen once, and the ten largest clones take 2.5% to 3%. The TCR was taken from a human donor with aplastic anemia. Sequenced sample: sorted CD4+, CD8+, or CD8+CD57+ T cells (not recorded which) from PBMCs. The J gene is TRBJ1-3, the V gene TRBV24-1; D remains unclear. CDR3 in DNA: TGTGCCACCAGTGCCACGGACCGAGACAACACCATATATTTT. Residues: CATSATDRDNTIYF.